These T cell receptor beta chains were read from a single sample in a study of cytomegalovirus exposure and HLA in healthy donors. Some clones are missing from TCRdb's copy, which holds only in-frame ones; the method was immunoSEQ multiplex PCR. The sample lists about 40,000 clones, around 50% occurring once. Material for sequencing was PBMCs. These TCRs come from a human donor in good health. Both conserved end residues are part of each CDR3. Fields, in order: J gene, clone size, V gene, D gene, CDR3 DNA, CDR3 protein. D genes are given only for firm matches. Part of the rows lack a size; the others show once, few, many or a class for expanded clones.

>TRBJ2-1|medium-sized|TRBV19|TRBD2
TGTGCCAGTAGTCCAAAGCCGGGACTAGCGTACAATGAGCAGTTCTTC
CASSPKPGLAYNEQFF
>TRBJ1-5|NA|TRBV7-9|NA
TGTGCCAGCAGCTTAGGTGGCAATAGCAATCAGCCCCAGCATTTT
CASSLGGNSNQPQHF
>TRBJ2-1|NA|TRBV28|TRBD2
TGTGCCAGCAGTTTAGGGCGGGGGAGAACAAATGAGCAGTTCTTC
CASSLGRGRTNEQFF
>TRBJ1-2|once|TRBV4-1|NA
TGCGCCAGCAGCCAAGTTGGGAGATATGGCTACACCTTC
CASSQVGRYGYTF
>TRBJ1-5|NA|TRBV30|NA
TGTGCCTGGAGTGTCGGGGGAGGTGGCAATCAGCCCCAGCATTTT
CAWSVGGGGNQPQHF
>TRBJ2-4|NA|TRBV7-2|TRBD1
TGTGCCAGCAGGCCGACAGGGGGCGAAAACATTCAGTACTTC
CASRPTGGENIQYF
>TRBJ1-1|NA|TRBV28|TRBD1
TGTGCCAGCAGTTCCCCCGGGACAGGGAACACTGAAGCTTTCTTT
CASSSPGTGNTEAFF
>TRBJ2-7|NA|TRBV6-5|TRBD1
TGTGCCAGCAGTTACAGGGACAGGGGTTACGAGCAGTACTTC
CASSYRDRGYEQYF
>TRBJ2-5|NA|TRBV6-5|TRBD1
TGTGCCAGCACCACAAACAGGGGGCAAGAGACCCAGTACTTC
CASTTNRGQETQYF
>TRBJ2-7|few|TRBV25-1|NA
TGTGCCAGCAGTGAATATGTAGGGGGGGTAGGCGAGCAGTACTTC
CASSEYVGGVGEQYF
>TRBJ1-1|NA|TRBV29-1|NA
TGCAGCGTTGAAGATATTCGCGTAACTGAAGCTTTCTTT
CSVEDIRVTEAFF
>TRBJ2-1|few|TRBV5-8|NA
TGTGCCAGCAGCTTGACCGGGACTCCATACAATGAGCAGTTCTTC
CASSLTGTPYNEQFF
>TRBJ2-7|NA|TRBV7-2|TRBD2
TGTGCCAGCAGATCGGCTAGCGGGTTATACGAGCAGTACTTC
CASRSASGLYEQYF
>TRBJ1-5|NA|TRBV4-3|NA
TGCGCCAGCAGCCCTGGGGGTTGGGGGGAGCAGGATCAGCCCCAGCATTTT
CASSPGGWGEQDQPQHF
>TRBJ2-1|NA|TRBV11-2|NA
TGTGCCAGCAGCGGCCAGGGGGCCGGACTAGGCGATGAGCAGTTCTTC
CASSGQGAGLGDEQFF
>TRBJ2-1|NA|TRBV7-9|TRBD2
TGTGCCAGCAGCACCTGGACTAGCGGTACCTACAATGAGCAGTTCTTC
CASSTWTSGTYNEQFF
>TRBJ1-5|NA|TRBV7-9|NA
TGTGCCAGCAGCCAAGACATCACCCGGACAGGCAATCAGCCCCAGCATTTT
CASSQDITRTGNQPQHF
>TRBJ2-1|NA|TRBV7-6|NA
TGTGCCAGCAGCCCGGGACACAACTACAATGAGCAGTTCTTC
CASSPGHNYNEQFF
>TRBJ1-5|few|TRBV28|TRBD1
TGTGCCAGCAGTTCCCCGGGACAGGGGATCCAGCCCCAGCATTTT
CASSSPGQGIQPQHF
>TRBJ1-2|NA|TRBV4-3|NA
TGCGCCAGCAGCCAAGATGCGGCGGGGCGCGACTATGGCTACACCTTC
CASSQDAAGRDYGYTF
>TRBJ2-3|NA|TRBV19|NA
TGTGCCAGTAGCGCGACAATTAGCACAGATACGCAGTATTTT
CASSATISTDTQYF
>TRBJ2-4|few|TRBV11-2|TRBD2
TGTGCCAGCAGCTTAGACGGTGGTAGCGGGAGAGACCAAAACATTCAGTACTTC
CASSLDGGSGRDQNIQYF
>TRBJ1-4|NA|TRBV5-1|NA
TGCGCCAGCAGCTTGAGACAGGCAGCAACTAATGAAAAACTGTTTTTT
CASSLRQAATNEKLFF
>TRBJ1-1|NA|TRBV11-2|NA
TGTGCCAGCAGCTTATCCTACACTGAAGCTTTCTTT
CASSLSYTEAFF
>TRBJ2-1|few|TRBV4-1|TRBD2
TGCGCCAGCAGCCAGAGGACTAGCGGGGGGGGTGAGCAGTTCTTC
CASSQRTSGGGEQFF
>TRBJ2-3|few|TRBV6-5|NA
TGTGCCAGCAGCACCCTAGCGACTAGCACAGATACGCAGTATTTT
CASSTLATSTDTQYF
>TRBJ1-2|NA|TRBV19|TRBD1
TGTGCCAGTAGTATTGGACAGGGGGCTCACTATGGCTACACCTTC
CASSIGQGAHYGYTF
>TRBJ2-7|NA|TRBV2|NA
TGTGCCAGCAGCCCTGACGGGTTCTCCTACGAGCAGTACTTC
CASSPDGFSYEQYF
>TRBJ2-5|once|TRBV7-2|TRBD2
TGTGCCAGCAGCTTACGGGGGGGGGAGACCCAGTACTTC
CASSLRGGETQYF
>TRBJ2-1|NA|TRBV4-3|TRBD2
TGCGCCAGCAGCCAACCCTTGGGGACTAGCGGGGGATATGAGCAGTTCTTC
CASSQPLGTSGGYEQFF
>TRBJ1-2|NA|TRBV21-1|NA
TGTGCCAGCAGGAAAGGGAGGGGCAGGCTGTCCCTCTATGGCGGCTACACCTTC
CASRKGRGRLSLYGGYTF
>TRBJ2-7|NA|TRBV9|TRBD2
TGTGCCAGCAGCGTTCATAGCGGGGCCTTCTCCTACGAGCAGTACTTC
CASSVHSGAFSYEQYF
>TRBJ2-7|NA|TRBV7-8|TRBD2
TGTGCCAGCAGCGTCGGGACTAGCGGATATTCCTCCTACGAGCAGTACTTC
CASSVGTSGYSSYEQYF
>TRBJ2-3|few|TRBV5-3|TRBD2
TGTGCCAGAAGCCGCCCTAGCGGGGGGGCCCATGGTCTGTGGGACACAGATACGCAGTATTTT
CARSRPSGGAHGLWDTDTQYF
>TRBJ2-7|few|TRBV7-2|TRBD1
TGTGCCAGCAGCCGTCCCCCCCCGGACAGGGAGCAGTACTTC
CASSRPPPDREQYF
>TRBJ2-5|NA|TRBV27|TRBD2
TGTGCCAGCAGTCCCCAACGCGGGGGGGAGACCCAGTACTTC
CASSPQRGGETQYF